This T cell receptor (beta chain) stems from a study of identical twins. TCRdb itself ran the 5' RACE reads through MiXCR, one entry per CDR3 protein. The sample includes some 690,000 distinct CDR3 sequences, less than 25% of them seen just once. Between the trimmed V and J ends, which lost 9 bases and 4 bases, there was a span of 15 bases. This CDR3 contains 14 residues. This sample also belongs to another study, concerning T cells expressing NK-cell markers.

The V gene is TRBV12-3 or TRBV12-4, the J gene TRBJ2-2, with unresolved D. The receptor comes from a woman younger than 30 in good health. Source material: PBMCs. The CDR3 coding sequence is TGTGCCAGTACTATTGGAGTGATCACCGGGGAGCTGTTTTTT. It codes for CASTIGVITGELFF.